This T cell receptor beta chain was sequenced in a study of cytomegalovirus exposure and HLA in healthy donors (dated by TCRdb to the late 2010s). With respect to the entire study: According to an earlier analysis of around 600 of the donors, roughly 180 million T cells yielded 120 million or so unique TCR beta sequences and more than 250 Gb of sequence data. An early release covering about 600 HLA-typed donors comprised about 320 gigabases of sequencing data and approximately 85 million unique TCR sequences. Of the 398 genotyped donors, 65% to 90% fell in the genetic ancestry cluster associated with self-reported Caucasian donors. The study aimed to test whether signatures of past pathogen exposure could be identified by cataloging public T cell receptors. The study profiled the T cell repertoires of 500 to 800 subjects by immunosequencing and related them to cytomegalovirus serostatus. Besides the first cohort of hundreds of subjects, a separate validation cohort made up of over a hundred different subjects was used. To predict cytomegalovirus infection status, the study combined high-throughput TCR immunosequencing, statistical association of individual TCRs with disease status, and machine learning. A later analysis re-analyzed previously published TCR beta repertoires from 666 donors and added high-resolution HLA genotyping to study TCR occurrence patterns. Rather than using new phenotypic data, the later analysis identified candidate immune exposures from TCR beta sequences and from how often those sequences occurred across donors. In an earlier analysis of more than 550 of the donors, high-throughput TCR beta sequencing was used to judge whether each TCR beta V gene segment behaved as functional or pseudogenic. Donor age, sex, ethnicity and CMV serostatus were compiled together with the repertoire data. A later genetic analysis used genome-wide SNP genotypes for about 60% of the 666 donors, treating that subset as a discovery cohort. All discovery cohort repertoires had been generated on a single sequencing platform. HLA typing covered class I and class II loci at four-digit resolution. The number of donors typed differed by locus, with about 629-640 for A, B, C, DRB1 and DQB1, approximately 500 for DQA1, 600 to 610 for DPA1, and some 450 for DPB1. Because of strong linkage in the cohort, a handful of DR-DQ haplotypes were treated as single units for association and clustering. Among 300 to 500 genotyped donors of the cohort, an average of roughly 230,000 unique TCR beta nucleotide sequences was sequenced per donor, of which roughly 17% were non-productive. Results the study describes overall, beyond this receptor: The authors suggested that the approach could potentially be generalized to other disease states and immunological phenotypes. The earlier analysis of 587 of the donors excluded 15 to 20 rarely observed V segments, including chromosome 9 orphons, because counts were too low. According to a later genetic analysis, donors in an Asian-associated ancestry cluster had fewer N-insertions in productive TCRs than the approximately 630-donor mean. A few of the identified cytomegalovirus-associated TCR beta chains were confirmed in vitro to be specific for cytomegalovirus antigens. A later genetic analysis associated a missense DCLRE1C variant with V-gene and J-gene trimming of TCR beta chains, and an independent cohort replicated the association. Broadly in line with IMGT annotations, most TCR beta V segments showed up in productive rearrangements about 87% or about 30% of the time in an earlier analysis of some 590 of the donors. Compared with equally common non-associated chains, HLA-associated TCR beta chains in a later analysis were more clonally expanded and had lower generation probabilities. The study gave a list of 150 to 200 TCR beta chains associated with cytomegalovirus. Because HLA typing was unavailable for some donors at each locus, only the typed subset was used in association tests. When HLA alleles, especially DR and DQ, strongly co-occurred, attributing TCR associations to individual alleles was difficult. Specific HLA alleles were associated with over 15,000 TCR beta sequences at a false discovery rate of 0.05 in a later analysis. A later analysis found that most CMV-associated TCR beta chains appeared HLA-restricted, with HLA associations seemingly driven largely by CMV exposure. The sequencing pipeline was judged likely to have produced a cluster of highly shared sequence variants as a technical artifact. The classifier was reported to diagnose cytomegalovirus status with high specificity and sensitivity in both the original and validation cohorts. For the cohort, immune exposure information was limited to CMV serostatus. A later analysis reported that several top co-occurrence clusters appeared linked to parvovirus B19, influenza, CMV and Epstein-Barr virus. The cohort was sequenced for TCR beta chains only, and without alpha or paired-chain data the features that could be detected were limited. Some IMGT-functional V segments, including TRBV6-2 and TRBV6-3, could not be distinguished by the 87-base-pair reads and were therefore excluded. The presence/absence analyses assumed that sequencing depth was roughly uniform across donors, and that assumption may not be true. Across donors, most TCR sequences were observed very rarely, whereas some public TCRs were present in many individuals. In a later analysis, TCR association rates were found to vary across HLA loci, with the most associated TCRs seen for DRB1 alleles and the fewest for HLA-C alleles. A further reported finding was that TCR beta sequences accurately predicted the HLA-A and HLA-B alleles for most subjects in the first cohort. Linkage disequilibrium might explain the correlated functional status among segregating V segments, but an unknown experimental factor could not be excluded.

Preparation of the library involved the immunoSEQ multiplex PCR assay. For the multiplex PCR, a mixture combining 60 forward primers for TCR Vbeta segments and 13 reverse primers for TCR Jbeta segments was used. A multiplex PCR assay on genomic DNA amplified the CDR3 region of rearranged TCR beta genes. Amplified TCR beta libraries were sequenced as 87-base-pair reads on the Illumina HiSeq System. On the study's bioinformatics: Across the 700 or so repertoires, a later analysis counted 78 million or so unique TCR beta chains, 9.5 million to 12 million of which were shared by at least two donors. To remove PCR and sequencing errors, raw reads were error-corrected and collapsed into unique sequences using a nearest-neighbor algorithm that merged closely related sequences. Alignment of CDR3 sequences to IMGT reference sequences was used to assign V, D and J gene segments. Each retained sequence needed at least a six-nucleotide match to both a V gene segment and a J gene segment. A rearrangement counted as productive if the CDR3 had no stop codons and remained in frame with V and J, and every other rearrangement counted as non-productive. Following IMGT convention, CDR3 was defined as the stretch from the second conserved V-encoded cysteine up to the conserved J-encoded phenylalanine. The earlier analysis of about 590 of the donors excluded sequences that lacked an unambiguous match to a single V gene segment. An earlier analysis of several hundred of the donors called V segments functional above 56.7% productive rearrangements and segregating when the between-donor standard deviation exceeded 5%. A statistical classification framework was developed to diagnose cytomegalovirus status using the catalog of TCR beta chain sequences. V and J gene assignment, in a later analysis, came from comparing TCR nucleotide sequences with IMGT/GENE-DB human TR gene sequences. Using the TCRdist pipeline, a later analysis assigned CDR3 sequences along with most-parsimonious VDJ recombination scenarios. A later analysis defined each TCR beta chain by its CDR3 amino acid sequence plus V-gene family, and excluded reads lacking a unique V-gene family. To address suspected cross-contamination and a sequencing artifact, a later analysis removed over 500 highly shared, low-generation-probability nucleotide sequences. A later analysis calculated a clonal expansion index for each public chain from normalized within-repertoire ranks of inferred template counts. In a later analysis, generation probabilities were computed using a VDJ recombination model fitted to out-of-frame rearrangements, and the results were checked against IGoR. In a later analysis, hypergeometric tests were used to score TCR-TCR, TCR-HLA and TCR-CMV co-occurrence, with a repertoire-size bias correction applied to TCR pairs. False discovery rates were estimated in a later analysis by permuting HLA or CMV assignments 20 times. In a later analysis, co-occurring TCRs were grouped using DBSCAN, with TCRdist sequence similarity added in when clustering inside HLA-allele-positive subsets. Repertoires with fewer than 30,000 or more than 120,000 public chains were left out of co-occurrence clustering, as were about 5 repertoires with anomalous nucleotide sharing. TCRdb mirrors the immuneACCESS table, restricted to in-frame sequences. Some clones are absent from its copies; in checked studies, under half trace to an unresolved V gene, and the reason for the others is unknown. V, J and clone size are taken as reported in that table, and D and trimming were inferred from the DNA itself. The sample has 95,000 to 130,000 clones on record, 55% to 75% of them singletons. Less than 9.5% of the sample is held by the ten biggest clonotypes.

Of note for this clone: The antigen it recognizes is unknown. Base qualities are not at hand, and no much larger clone is one base apart.

The cohort was made up of under 800 healthy bone marrow donors. Cohort members were all nominally healthy when sampled, although unrecorded immune exposures were likely present. The donor was CMV seropositive and belonged to the group of around 300 seropositive cohort members. Each donor provided a peripheral blood sample, and peripheral blood mononuclear cells were used for TCR beta sequencing. The Qiagen DNeasy Blood Extraction Kit was used to extract genomic DNA from the blood cell samples. Its CDR3 holds 12 amino acids, cysteine through phenylalanine. Here the CDR3 DNA is all that survives: 36 bases in frame from base 1. V loses 4 bases of germline sequence and J loses 2 bases, and the interval between the two ends is 6 bases. From the germline V gene (reference sequence), CDR1 is GTSNPN and CDR2 is SVGIG.

The sequence derives from a woman between 35 and 50 years old in good health and CMV-seropositive. The chain joins TRBV30 to TRBJ1-3; there is no confident call for the D gene. The specimen sequenced was PBMCs. CDR3 sequence: CAWKGAGNTIYF. In nucleotides, the sequence is TGTGCCTGGAAGGGAGCTGGAAACACCATATATTTT.